The present T cell receptor (beta chain) was sequenced within a study of blood T cell repertoires in COVID-19. Overall study: The analysed material was cDNA or gDNA that came from T cells, B-cell-depleted T cells, or PBMCs.

TCRdb keeps only in-frame clones here, not all; method: immunoSEQ multiplex PCR. The data show approximately 250,000 clones, with about 90% seen just once and roughly 4.3% held by the top ten. CDR1 is KGHSH, CDR2 LQKENI, per germline. V was trimmed by 0 bases and J by 2 bases, leaving 10 bases between them. This CDR3 spans 16 amino acids. The sequence was obtained from a woman in her thirties with acute COVID-19. Sequencing input: PBMCs or T cells enriched from blood (not recorded which). The chain couples TRBV18 to TRBJ2-2; no definite D call. CDR3 residues: CASSPPEAGNTGELFF. The CDR3 DNA reads TGTGCCAGCTCACCACCAGAGGCTGGAAACACCGGGGAGCTGTTTTTT.